Below are 18 T cell receptor beta chains sequenced from a single sample in a study of follicular helper T cells after annual influenza vaccination. TCRdb's copy holds only in-frame clones and misses some; the assay was immunoSEQ multiplex PCR. The profile shows about 5,600 clones, roughly 80% of them singletons. Regarding time point: 2015-2016 season, pre-vaccination. The sample consisted of CXCR5- memory CD4+ T cells sorted from blood, taken on the day of influenza vaccination. The receptors stem from an adult who received the influenza vaccine.

V gene TRBV28 combines with J gene TRBJ2-1, with TRBD1 identical over 7 bases. Germline CDR1 MDHEN, CDR2 SYDVKM. The CDR3 length is 16 residues. The J segment lost 4 bases and the V segment lost 5 bases, leaving 11 bases of the junction unmatched. CDR3 in amino acids: CASSPDRVILYNEQFF. The CDR3 DNA is TGTGCCAGCAGTCCCGACAGGGTAATTCTTTACAATGAGCAGTTCTTC.

This rearrangement joins TRBV4-2 to TRBJ2-4, with D perhaps matching TRBD2 (7 bases). CDR1 is LGHNA, CDR2 YNFKEQ, per germline. CDR3 length: 21 residues. V was trimmed by 1 base and J by 0 bases, leaving 25 bases between them. CDR3 region: CASSQGRPNRGGGIAKNIQYF. CDR3 coding DNA: TGTGCCAGCAGCCAAGGGAGGCCTAATAGGGGGGGTGGGATAGCCAAAAACATTCAGTACTTC.

This clone showed up just once. The V call is TRBV10-3, the J call TRBJ2-1; D uncertain. Germline assignment: CDR1 ENHRY and CDR2 SYGVKD. The V gene lost 7 bases and the J gene lost 0 bases, with 7 bases spanning the gap. The length of the CDR3 is 13 residues. Here the CDR3 DNA reads TGTGCCATCAAGCCGGGCTCCTACAATGAGCAGTTCTTC. It translates to CAIKPGSYNEQFF.

A few counts support this clone. V usage is TRBV5-1 and J usage is TRBJ1-4; D remains ambiguous. The germline V gene encodes CDR1 SGHRS and CDR2 YFSETQ. The CDR3 extends over 13 amino acids. The ends were cut back, 1 base at V and 8 bases at J, with 9 bases in the middle. CDR3: CASSLPFGEKLFF. CDR3 DNA sequence: TGCGCCAGCAGCTTGCCGTTTGGCGAAAAACTGTTTTTT.

The chain links TRBV4-1 to TRBJ2-7; tentative D call: TRBD1 (5 bases). The germline V and J ends were trimmed by 4 bases and 3 bases, with 10 bases remaining between them. CDR1 and CDR2 (germline): MGHRA, YSYEKL. The CDR3 runs to 13 residues. In DNA form, the CDR3 reads TGCGCCAGCAGCCCTAGACAGAGCTACGAGCAGTACTTC. It translates to CASSPRQSYEQYF.

V and J are TRBV10-3 and TRBJ2-5, with a possible D match to TRBD2 (6 bases). V was shortened by 8 bases and J by 5 bases, with 27 bases between the two germline ends. CDR1 and CDR2 from the germline V gene are ENHRY and SYGVKD. The CDR3 contains 17 residues. The CDR3 coding sequence is TGTGCCATCGCCGCGTCAGCTGGGGGACTTATCGCGGAGACCCAGTACTTC. It codes for CAIAASAGGLIAETQYF.

This sequence joins TRBV30 and TRBJ2-5, with D perhaps matching TRBD2 (5 bases). The germline CDR1 and CDR2 sequences are GTSNPN and SVGIG (reference sequence). V shed 1 base and J shed 5 bases, with 11 bases lying between them. The CDR3 consists of 13 residues. The CDR3, as DNA: TGTGCCTGGAGTGCCGGGGTCGCGGAGACCCAGTACTTC. Translating it yields CAWSAGVAETQYF.

V usage is TRBV29-1 and J usage is TRBJ1-2; D possibly corresponds to TRBD1 (5 bases). Per the germline V gene, CDR1 is SQVTM and CDR2 is ANQGSEA. Trimming took off 0 bases at V and 4 bases at J, with 15 bases between the two ends. The CDR3 has 15 amino acids. CDR3 bases: TGCAGCGTTGAAGAGGGGCGGGGCAGGGCCTATGGCTACACCTTC. Encoded protein: CSVEEGRGRAYGYTF.

The V call is TRBV6-5, the J call TRBJ2-2; a possible D gene is TRBD1 (6 bases). V was trimmed by 7 bases and J by 4 bases, leaving 13 bases between them. The CDR3 runs to 14 residues. Germline assignment: CDR1 MNHEY and CDR2 SVGAGI. CDR3 in amino acids: CASKTGLSTGELFF. The CDR3 DNA sequence: TGTGCCAGCAAGACAGGATTGAGCACCGGGGAGCTGTTTTTT.

V gene TRBV5-1 combines with J gene TRBJ1-5, with 7 bases lining up with TRBD1. Germline CDR1 SGHRS, CDR2 YFSETQ. This CDR3 is built from 13 residues. J lost 5 bases, V lost 5 bases, and 4 bases had no gene match. CDR3 protein: CASSSDRDQPQHF. The CDR3 DNA reads TGCGCCAGCAGTTCCGACAGGGATCAGCCCCAGCATTTT.

This clone was seen a few times. This chain links TRBV10-3 with TRBJ2-7; no firm D call. The V end lost 3 bases, the J end lost 2 bases, and 5 bases lay between the germline ends. CDR1 is ENHRY, CDR2 SYGVKD, per germline. CDR3 length equals 12 residues. The CDR3 region is CAISEQTYEQYF. Written as DNA, the CDR3 is TGTGCCATCAGTGAACAGACCTACGAGCAGTACTTC.

The chain recombines TRBV5-8 with TRBJ1-6; tentative D call: TRBD1 (6 bases). Germline CDR1 reads SGHTS; CDR2 reads YDEGEE. This CDR3 region has 15 residues. V lost 4 bases, J lost 1 base, and 9 bases lay in between. CDR3 in DNA: TGTGCCAGCAGCAGCGGACAGTCCTATAATTCACCCCTCCACTTT. Its translation: CASSSGQSYNSPLHF. The full variable domain, with the rest looked up from reference TRBV5-8 and TRBJ1-6, is EAGVTQSPTHLIKTRGQQATLRCSPISGHTSVYWYQQALGLGLQFLLWYDEGEERNRGNFPPRFSGRQFPNYSSELNVNALELEDSALYLCASSSGQSYNSPLHFGNGTRLTVT.

The V gene is TRBV4-1, the J gene TRBJ2-1; either TRBD1 or TRBD2 may supply D (5 bases each). The CDR3 sequence is 14 residues long. Trimming took off 4 bases at V and 14 bases at J, with 21 bases between the two ends. Germline V gene data show CDR1 as MGHRA and CDR2 as YSYEKL. In DNA, the CDR3 is TGCGCCAGCAGCCGGGGTGAGGGGCCATCCCGGGAGTTCTTC. Translated, it gives CASSRGEGPSREFF.

The chain is built from TRBV7-6 and TRBJ2-3; the D gene could be TRBD1 or TRBD2 (5 bases each). V was clipped by 5 bases and J by 10 bases, with 16 bases between them. Germline CDR1 and CDR2: SGHVS and FNYEAQ. The CDR3 is made up of 13 amino acids. The CDR3 sequence is CASSPRDGESQYF. The CDR3 nucleotides read TGTGCCAGCAGCCCCCGGGACGGCGAGTCGCAGTATTTT.

The chain carries TRBV29-1 and TRBJ2-5; no clear D gene. The CDR3 consists of 16 residues. Per the germline V gene, CDR1 is SQVTM and CDR2 is ANQGSEA. Trimming pared 1 base from V and 1 base from J, leaving 16 bases between. The CDR3 here is CSVEAFGRLSQETQYF. CDR3 coding DNA: TGCAGCGTTGAAGCGTTTGGACGGCTAAGCCAAGAGACCCAGTACTTC.

The J gene is TRBJ1-5, the V gene TRBV7-2; TRBD1 is a possible D gene (6 bases). Deletions cut 5 bases from V and 4 bases from J, with 12 bases between. This CDR3 has 14 residues. The germline gives CDR1 SGHTA, CDR2 FQGNSA. CDR3 amino acids: CASSARRGNQPQHF. The CDR3 DNA reads TGTGCCAGCAGCGCGAGAAGGGGGAATCAGCCCCAGCATTTT.

This clone has just a few counts. J is TRBJ1-5 and V is TRBV2; D ambiguous. Between the trimmed V and J ends, which lost 4 bases and 7 bases, there was a span of 11 bases. CDR1 is SNHLY and CDR2 is FYNNEI in the germline V gene. The CDR3 sequence is 13 residues long. As DNA, the CDR3 is TGTGCCAGCAGTGGACAAAGGAGACAGCCCCAGCATTTT. It translates to CASSGQRRQPQHF.

The V call is TRBV18, the J call TRBJ2-7, with D perhaps TRBD1 (6 bases). V gave up 2 bases and J gave up 4 bases, with 9 bases separating them. The CDR3 has 13 residues. Looked up from germline, CDR1 is KGHSH and CDR2 is LQKENI. The CDR3 reads CASSPTGRYEQYF. The CDR3 DNA is TGTGCCAGCTCACCAACAGGGCGGTACGAGCAGTACTTC.